This T cell receptor (beta chain) was observed in a study of T cells after posttransplantation cyclophosphamide. Whole-study findings and limits: Donor CD8+ memory clones often dominated recipient blood repertoires at later times.

Sampled 1 year posttransplant, controls received myeloablative marrow transplants, methotrexate and a calcineurin inhibitor. This CDR3 has 12 residues. TCRdb's table, derived via immunoSEQ multiplex PCR, lists solely in-frame clones and lacks some. The table lists about 21,000 clones, 86% of them singletons. As for this clone: Its antigen is undetermined.

The J gene is TRBJ1-1, the V gene TRBV21-1. TRBV21-1 is described as a pseudogene. The source was PBMCs, collected 350 to 400 days after allogeneic stem cell transplant with calcineurin inhibitor and methotrexate. The source of this sequence is a female patient younger than 45 who received an allogeneic stem cell transplant from an unrelated donor, was CMV-positive, and had acute and chronic GVHD. Some T cells here may be from the graft donor. The CDR3 coding sequence is TGTGCCAGCGGCGGGGGTTCGACTGAAGCTTTCTTT. Translation gives CASGGGSTEAFF.